The subject of this entry is one TCR beta chain. Antigen: not known. V shed 5 bases and J shed 0 bases, with 22 bases lying between them. The length of the CDR3 is 19 residues. The germline V gene has CDR1 MNHEY and CDR2 SMNVEV (reference sequence). The data originate from a study of graft-versus-host responses after intestinal transplantation. The repertoire was sequenced with immunoSEQ multiplex PCR; TCRdb's copy has only in-frame clones and lacks some. The repertoire includes around 100,000 clones, approximately 93% of them detected once, and more than 0.9% sits in the top ten. J is TRBJ1-4 and V is TRBV27; D unresolved. Source: unstimulated CD8+ T cells sorted from spleen or lymph node cells, taken before transplant. The clonotype was recovered from a human donor who was the organ donor for an intestinal transplant. The CDR3 reads CASSPPTPGPQATNEKLFF. DNA for the CDR3: TGTGCCAGCAGTCCCCCGACACCCGGACCCCAAGCAACTAATGAAAAACTGTTTTTT. The full variable domain, with the rest looked up from reference TRBV27 and TRBJ1-4, is EAQVTQNPRYLITVTGKKLTVTCSQNMNHEYMSWYRQDPGLGLRQIYYSMNVEVTDKGDVPEGYKVSRKEKRNFPLILESPSPNQTSLYFCASSPPTPGPQATNEKLFFGSGTQLSVL.